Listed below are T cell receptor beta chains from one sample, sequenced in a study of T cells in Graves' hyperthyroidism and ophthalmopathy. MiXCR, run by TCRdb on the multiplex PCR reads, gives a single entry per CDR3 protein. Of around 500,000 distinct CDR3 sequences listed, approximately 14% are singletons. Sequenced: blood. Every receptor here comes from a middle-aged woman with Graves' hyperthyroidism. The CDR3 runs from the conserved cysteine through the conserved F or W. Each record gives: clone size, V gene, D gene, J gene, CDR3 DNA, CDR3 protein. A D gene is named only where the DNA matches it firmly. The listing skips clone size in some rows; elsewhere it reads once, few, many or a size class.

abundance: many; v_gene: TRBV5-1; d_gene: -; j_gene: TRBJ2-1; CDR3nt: TGCGCCAGCAGCTTGGAGGACAATGAGCAGTTCTTC; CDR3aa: CASSLEDNEQFF
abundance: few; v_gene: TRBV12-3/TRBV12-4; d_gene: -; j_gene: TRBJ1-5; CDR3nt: TGTGCCAGCGTCACGGGGGGGGGGCTCGGCAGCAATCAGCCCCAGCATTTT; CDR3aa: CASVTGGGLGSNQPQHF
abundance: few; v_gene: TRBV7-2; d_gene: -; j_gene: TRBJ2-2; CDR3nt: TGTGCCAGCAGCTTAGTCACATACGCGAACACCGGGGAGCTGTTTTTT; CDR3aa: CASSLVTYANTGELFF
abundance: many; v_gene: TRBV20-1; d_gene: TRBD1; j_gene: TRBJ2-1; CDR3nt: TGCAGTGCTGGGACAGGGGGTCTAGCGGTATACAATGAGCAGTTCTTC; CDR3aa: CSAGTGGLAVYNEQFF
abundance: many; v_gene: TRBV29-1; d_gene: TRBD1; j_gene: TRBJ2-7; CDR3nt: TGCAGCGCGGGACAGAGCTCCTACGAGCAGTACTTC; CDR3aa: CSAGQSSYEQYF
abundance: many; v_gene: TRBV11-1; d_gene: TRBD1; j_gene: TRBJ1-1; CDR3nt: TGTGCCAGCAGCTTAGAGGGGGCCATTACTGAAGCTTTCTTT; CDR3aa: CASSLEGAITEAFF
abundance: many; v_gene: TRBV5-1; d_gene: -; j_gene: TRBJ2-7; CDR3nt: TGCGCCAGCAGCTTGGCCGGGGCAGGGGCCGAGCAGTACTTC; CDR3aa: CASSLAGAGAEQYF
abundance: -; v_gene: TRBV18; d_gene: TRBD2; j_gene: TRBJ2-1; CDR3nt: TGTGCCAGCTCACCCGGGACTAGCGGGCGTACAGAGGATGAGCAGTTCTTC; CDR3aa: CASSPGTSGRTEDEQFF
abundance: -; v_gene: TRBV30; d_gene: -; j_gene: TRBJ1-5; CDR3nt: TGTGCCTGGAGTCCCTACTACCAGACAGGCATAAATCAGCCCCAGCATTTT; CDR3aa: CAWSPYYQTGINQPQHF
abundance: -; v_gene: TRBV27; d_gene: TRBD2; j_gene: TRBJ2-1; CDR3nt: TGTGCCAGCCGGAGGACTAGCGGGAAGGGTGAGCAGTTCTTC; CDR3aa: CASRRTSGKGEQFF
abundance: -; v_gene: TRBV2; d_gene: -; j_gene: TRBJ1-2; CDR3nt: TGTGCCAGCAGTGCGGTAGGGGGGGGCTACACCTTC; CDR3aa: CASSAVGGGYTF
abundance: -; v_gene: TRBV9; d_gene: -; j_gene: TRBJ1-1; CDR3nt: TGTGCCAGCAGCGCTGGGGGGGTGAGCACTGAAGCTTTCTTT; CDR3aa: CASSAGGVSTEAFF
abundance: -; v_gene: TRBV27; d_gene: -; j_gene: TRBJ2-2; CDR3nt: TGTGCCAGCAGTCTCGGGACCCGGGGCACCGGGGAGCTGTTTTTT; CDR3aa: CASSLGTRGTGELFF
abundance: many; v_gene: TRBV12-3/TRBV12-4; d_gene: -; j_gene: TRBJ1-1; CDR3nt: TGTGCCAGCAGTTTAGCGAGGGGGAACACTGAAGCTTTCTTT; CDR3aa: CASSLARGNTEAFF
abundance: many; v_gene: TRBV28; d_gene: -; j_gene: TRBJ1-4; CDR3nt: TGTGCCAGCAGTTCACGTCTTGCCCGGGGAAATGAAAAACTGTTTTTT; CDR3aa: CASSSRLARGNEKLFF
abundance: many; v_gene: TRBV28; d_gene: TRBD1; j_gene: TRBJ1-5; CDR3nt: TGTGCCAGCAGCCGGGGGACAGGGGTTTGGAATCAGCCCCAGCATTTT; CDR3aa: CASSRGTGVWNQPQHF
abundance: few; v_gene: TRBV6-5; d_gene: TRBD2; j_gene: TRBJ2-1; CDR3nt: TGTGCCAGCAGTTACTCGAACGGGAGGGATGATGAGCAGTTCTTC; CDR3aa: CASSYSNGRDDEQFF
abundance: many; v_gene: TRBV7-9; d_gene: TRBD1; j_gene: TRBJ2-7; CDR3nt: TGTGCCAGCAGCTTTCCGACAGGGGGCCGCTACGAGCAGTACTTC; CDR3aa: CASSFPTGGRYEQYF
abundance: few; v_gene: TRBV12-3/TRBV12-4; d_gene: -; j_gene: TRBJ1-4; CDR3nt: TGTGCCAGCAGTTTTTACAGGGTCGGTGAAAAACTGTTTTTT; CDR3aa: CASSFYRVGEKLFF
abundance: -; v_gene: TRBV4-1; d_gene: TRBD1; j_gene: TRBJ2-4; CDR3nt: TGCGCCAGCAGCCAATTACAGGGGGCAACCAAAAACATTCAGTACTTC; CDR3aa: CASSQLQGATKNIQYF
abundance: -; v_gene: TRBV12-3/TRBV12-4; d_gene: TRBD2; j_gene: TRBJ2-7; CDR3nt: TGTGCCAGCGCCTCCGGGACTAGCTCCTACGAGCAGTACTTC; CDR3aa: CASASGTSSYEQYF
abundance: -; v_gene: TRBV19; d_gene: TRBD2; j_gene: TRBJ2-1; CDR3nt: TGTGCCAGTAGCCCAATCCGGGGTGGGCTAGCGGGACGCAATGAGCAGTTCTTC; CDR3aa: CASSPIRGGLAGRNEQFF